This TCR beta chain was retrieved from a study of blood T cells in healthy people across ages. This CDR3 spans 14 amino acids. In germline, CDR1 is DFQATT, CDR2 SNEGSKA (reference sequence). Trimming took off 5 bases at V and 1 base at J, with 14 bases between the two ends. Through a sample-barcoded 5' primer and a J-beta primer mix, a second PCR was run for roughly 6 to 11 cycles. MiXCR was run by TCRdb on the 5' RACE reads, yielding one entry per CDR3 protein. The sample lists some 760,000 distinct CDR3 sequences, approximately 25% occurring once. Donors ranged from 6 to 90 years old and were healthy Caucasians in Russia. These same data were also listed under a study on T cells of mothers and their children. This second report adds: The yield was over 9 million TCR beta CDR3 reads from each mother and a few million from each child.

The origin of this receptor is a boy aged 5-17 years in good health. The rearrangement joins TRBV20-1 to TRBJ2-5; D assignment may be TRBD1 or TRBD2 (6 bases each). The sequencing input was blood. The chain's CDR3 is CSAPRGGPQETQYF. The CDR3 nucleotides are TGCAGTGCTCCCAGAGGGGGGCCCCAAGAGACCCAGTACTTC.